This T cell receptor beta chain was sequenced during a study of blood T cell repertoires in COVID-19. Study-wide context: Nucleic acid was either cDNA or gDNA, and it came from T cells, B-cell-depleted T cells, or PBMCs.

Method: immunoSEQ multiplex PCR; TCRdb's copy keeps in-frame clones and lacks some. The sample has under 300,000 clones; more than 75% are singletons. The age range of participants was 18 to 89 years, with residence in about two dozen US areas. CDR1 and CDR2 from the germline V gene are MNHEY and SVGAGI. V shed 6 bases and J 0 bases; nucleotides not matched to a gene: 1. This CDR3 comprises 14 residues. Specimen: PBMCs or T cells enriched from blood (not recorded which). The TCR was taken from a man between 18 and 29 years old who had recovered from COVID-19. This chain connects TRBV6-5 to TRBJ1-5; 8 bases map to TRBD1. The DNA of the CDR3 is TGTGCCAGCAGGACAGGGGTTAGCAATCAGCCCCAGCATTTT. Amino acid sequence: CASRTGVSNQPQHF.